A selection of T cell receptor beta chains follows, all from one sample in a study of T cells after posttransplantation cyclophosphamide. Measured with immunoSEQ multiplex PCR; TCRdb has only the in-frame clones, and not every one. The table records 20,000 to 30,000 clones without singletons, the ten largest covering less than 5.5%. The sequenced material came from PBMCs. These receptors originate from a woman in her fifties or sixties in good health, CMV-negative, and a related stem cell transplant donor. CDR3s include the opening cysteine and the closing phenylalanine or tryptophan. The order of the fields is CDR3 length, V gene, J gene, CDR3 protein.

len: 13
v_gene: TRBV2
j_gene: TRBJ2-5
CDR3aa: CASQRFQEETQYF

len: 18
v_gene: TRBV18
j_gene: TRBJ2-1
CDR3aa: CASSPLFLSSGNYNEQFF

len: 15
v_gene: TRBV19
j_gene: TRBJ2-3
CDR3aa: CASSIGAATTDTQYF

len: 15
v_gene: TRBV27
j_gene: TRBJ2-7
CDR3aa: CASSALDSGNNEQYF

len: 14
v_gene: TRBV7-6
j_gene: TRBJ2-5
CDR3aa: CASSLRGQQETQYF

len: 16
v_gene: TRBV7-6
j_gene: TRBJ1-3
CDR3aa: CASSLTAYSSGNTIYF

len: 14
v_gene: TRBV9
j_gene: TRBJ2-3
CDR3aa: CASSKLVSSDTQYF

len: 15
v_gene: TRBV5-4
j_gene: TRBJ1-1
CDR3aa: CASSAPGQIYTEAFF

len: 16
v_gene: TRBV18
j_gene: TRBJ1-3
CDR3aa: CASSGTGGRTGNTIYF

len: 15
v_gene: TRBV6-5
j_gene: TRBJ1-6
CDR3aa: CASTSTRTYNSPLHF

len: 11
v_gene: TRBV6-4
j_gene: TRBJ1-2
CDR3aa: CASVRVCGYTF

len: 15
v_gene: TRBV7-6
j_gene: TRBJ2-7
CDR3aa: CASSLGQGSVHEQYF

len: 14
v_gene: TRBV29-1
j_gene: TRBJ2-1
CDR3aa: CSAERETSYNEQFF

len: 16
v_gene: TRBV6-1
j_gene: TRBJ2-3
CDR3aa: CAGSEDWGLAGGTQYF

len: 17
v_gene: TRBV18
j_gene: TRBJ2-2
CDR3aa: CASSLRTLAGNTGELFF

len: 14
v_gene: TRBV27
j_gene: TRBJ2-2
CDR3aa: CASSFLYRTGELFF

len: 16
v_gene: TRBV2
j_gene: TRBJ2-5
CDR3aa: CASSEFGTSSGETQYF

len: 14
v_gene: TRBV5-6
j_gene: TRBJ1-2
CDR3aa: CASSSNDRRYGYTF